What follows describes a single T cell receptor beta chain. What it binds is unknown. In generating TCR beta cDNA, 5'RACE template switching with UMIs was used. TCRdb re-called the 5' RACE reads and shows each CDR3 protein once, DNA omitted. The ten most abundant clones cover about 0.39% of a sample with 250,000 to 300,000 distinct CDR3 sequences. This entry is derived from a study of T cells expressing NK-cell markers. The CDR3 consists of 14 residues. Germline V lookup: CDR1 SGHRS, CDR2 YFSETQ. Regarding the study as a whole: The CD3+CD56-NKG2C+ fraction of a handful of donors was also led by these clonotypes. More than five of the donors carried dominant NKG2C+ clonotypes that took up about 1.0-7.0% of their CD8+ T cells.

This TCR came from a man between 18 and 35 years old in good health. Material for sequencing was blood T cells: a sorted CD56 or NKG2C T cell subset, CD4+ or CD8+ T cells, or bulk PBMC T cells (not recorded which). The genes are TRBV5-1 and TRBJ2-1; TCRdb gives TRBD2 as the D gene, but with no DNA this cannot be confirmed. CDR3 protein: CASSLLRGTNEQFF.